This TCR beta chain was obtained from a study of cytomegalovirus exposure and HLA in healthy donors (dated by TCRdb to about 2017). About the full investigation: In an earlier analysis of some 550 of the donors, 276 Gb of sequence data and 120 million or so unique TCR beta sequences from about 179 million T cells were reported. Donor age, sex, ethnicity and CMV serostatus were compiled alongside the repertoire data. The T cell repertoires of 700 or so subjects were profiled by immunosequencing and related to cytomegalovirus serostatus. In the later analysis, no new phenotypic data were used to find candidate immune exposures; instead, reliance was placed on TCR beta sequences and their occurrence across donors. In a later analysis, previously published TCR beta repertoires from 550 to 750 donors were re-analyzed and high-resolution HLA genotyping was added so that TCR occurrence patterns could be studied. About 280 gigabases of sequencing data and approximately 91 million unique TCR sequences made up an early release that covered several hundred HLA-typed donors. To predict cytomegalovirus infection status, the study combined high-throughput TCR immunosequencing, statistical association of individual TCRs with disease status, and machine learning. In addition to the first cohort of 666 subjects, a separate validation cohort of 100 to 150 different subjects was used. In an earlier analysis of several hundred of the donors, high-throughput TCR beta sequencing was used to judge whether each TCR beta V gene segment behaved as functional or pseudogenic. Because of strong linkage in the cohort, a few DR-DQ haplotypes were treated as single units for association and clustering. Of the roughly 400 genotyped donors, approximately 83% fell in the genetic ancestry cluster associated with self-reported Caucasian donors. In a later genetic analysis, genome-wide SNP genotypes for about three fifths of the roughly 670 donors were used, and that subset was treated as a discovery cohort. Both class I and class II loci were covered by HLA typing, at four-digit resolution. Every repertoire in the discovery cohort had been generated on one and the same sequencing platform. Typing coverage varied by locus: roughly 629-630 donors for A, B, C, DRB1 and DQB1; roughly 510 for DQA1; about 590 for DPA1; approximately 470 for DPB1. The study aimed to test whether cataloging public T cell receptors could reveal signatures of past pathogen exposure. Across under 500 genotyped donors of the cohort, an average of about 240,000 unique TCR beta nucleotide sequences per donor were sequenced, and roughly a sixth of those sequences were non-productive. Overall study results and their limits: In a later genetic analysis, fewer N-insertions in productive TCRs were reported among donors in an Asian-associated ancestry cluster than the 666-donor mean. Broadly in line with IMGT annotations, most TCR beta V segments showed up in productive rearrangements about 87% or about 30% of the time in an earlier analysis of 450 to 600 of the donors. The study gave a list of 150 to 200 TCR beta chains associated with cytomegalovirus. Correlated functional status among segregating V segments might reflect linkage disequilibrium, but an unknown experimental factor could not be ruled out. Only TCR beta chains were sequenced in this cohort, and the absence of alpha or paired-chain data limited detectable features. In a later analysis, TCR association rates were found to vary across HLA loci, with the most associated TCRs seen for DRB1 alleles and the fewest for HLA-C alleles. A further reported finding was that TCR beta sequences accurately predicted the HLA-A and HLA-B alleles for most subjects in the first cohort. CMV serostatus was the only immune exposure information available for the cohort. A cluster of highly shared sequence variants was judged likely to be a technical artifact of the sequencing pipeline. Assigning TCR associations to individual alleles was difficult when HLA alleles, especially DR and DQ, strongly co-occurred. Most CMV-associated TCR beta chains appeared to be HLA-restricted in a later analysis, and the HLA associations seemed to be driven largely by CMV exposure. A later analysis associated about 17,000 TCR beta sequences with specific HLA alleles at a false discovery rate of 0.05. An association between a missense DCLRE1C variant and V-gene and J-gene trimming of TCR beta chains was found in a later genetic analysis and replicated in an independent cohort. The presence/absence analyses assumed that sequencing depth was roughly uniform across donors, and that assumption may not be true. Most TCR sequences were observed very rarely across donors, whereas some public TCRs were present in many individuals. In a later analysis, HLA-associated TCR beta chains showed more clonal expansion and lower generation probabilities than non-associated chains that were equally common. Because counts were too low, about 18 rarely observed V segments, including chromosome 9 orphons, were left out of the earlier analysis of several hundred of the donors. The authors suggested that the approach could potentially be extended to other disease states and immunological phenotypes. Three of the identified cytomegalovirus-associated TCR beta chains were confirmed in vitro to be specific for cytomegalovirus antigens. Cytomegalovirus status was reported to be diagnosed by the classifier with high specificity and sensitivity in both the original and validation cohorts. A later analysis reported that several top co-occurrence clusters appeared linked to parvovirus B19, influenza, CMV and Epstein-Barr virus. HLA typing was unavailable for some donors at each locus, so association tests used only the typed subset.

Library preparation was by the immunoSEQ multiplex PCR assay. The multiplex PCR relied on a mix of 60 forward primers for TCR Vbeta segments and 13 reverse primers for TCR Jbeta segments. A multiplex PCR assay on genomic DNA amplified the CDR3 region of rearranged TCR beta genes. Amplified TCR beta libraries were sequenced as 87-base-pair reads on the Illumina HiSeq System. The published analysis was carried out like this. Across the 500 to 850 repertoires, a later analysis counted roughly 84 million unique TCR beta chains, roughly 11 million of which were shared by at least two donors. Raw reads were error-corrected and collapsed into unique sequences by a nearest-neighbor algorithm in which closely related sequences were merged to remove PCR and sequencing errors. V, D and J gene segments were assigned by aligning CDR3 sequences to IMGT reference sequences. For a sequence to be retained, at least a six-nucleotide match to both a V gene segment and a J gene segment was required. A rearrangement counted as productive if the CDR3 had no stop codons and remained in frame with V and J, and every other rearrangement counted as non-productive. CDR3 was defined according to IMGT convention as the region running from the second conserved V-encoded cysteine to the conserved J-encoded phenylalanine. Sequences without an unambiguous match to a single V gene segment were excluded from the earlier analysis of 450 to 650 of the donors. In an earlier analysis of some 590 of the donors, V segments were called functional above 56.7% productive rearrangements and were called segregating when the between-donor standard deviation exceeded 5%. A statistical classification framework was developed to diagnose cytomegalovirus status using the catalog of TCR beta chain sequences. V and J gene assignment, in a later analysis, came from comparing TCR nucleotide sequences with IMGT/GENE-DB human TR gene sequences. Using the TCRdist pipeline, a later analysis assigned CDR3 sequences along with most-parsimonious VDJ recombination scenarios. A later analysis defined each TCR beta chain by its CDR3 amino acid sequence plus V-gene family, and excluded reads lacking a unique V-gene family. In a later analysis, approximately 590 highly shared, low-generation-probability nucleotide sequences were removed to address suspected cross-contamination and a sequencing artifact. A later analysis calculated a clonal expansion index for each public chain from normalized within-repertoire ranks of inferred template counts. In a later analysis, generation probabilities were computed using a VDJ recombination model fitted to out-of-frame rearrangements, and the results were checked against IGoR. Hypergeometric tests were used in a later analysis to score TCR-TCR, TCR-HLA and TCR-CMV co-occurrence, with a repertoire-size bias correction applied to the TCR pairs. To estimate false discovery rates, a later analysis permuted the HLA or CMV assignments 20 times. In a later analysis, co-occurring TCRs were grouped using DBSCAN, and TCRdist sequence similarity was added for clustering within HLA-allele-positive subsets. Repertoires with fewer than 30,000 or more than 120,000 public chains, plus five repertoires with anomalous nucleotide sharing, were excluded from co-occurrence clustering. TCRdb limited this immuneACCESS table to in-frame rearrangements with V and J called. A share of clones is missing; checked studies link under half to unresolved V genes, and the rest is unexplained. D and trimming come from the DNA, and the V and J calls and clone size come from that table. Within this sample are fewer than 200,000 clones, with over 75% of them counted one time only. Under 3% of the sample is in the top ten clones.

The cohort comprised hundreds of healthy bone marrow donors. All cohort members were sampled while nominally healthy, although unrecorded immune exposures were likely present. The donor tested CMV seronegative and was one of the 352 seronegative cohort members. Every donor gave a peripheral blood sample, and the peripheral blood mononuclear cells from that sample were used for TCR beta sequencing. The Qiagen DNeasy Blood Extraction Kit was used to extract genomic DNA from the blood cell samples. This clone was observed a single time. The antigen this receptor binds is unknown. One base away there is no much larger clone; base qualities are not given. The receptor was isolated from a male donor in good health and CMV-seronegative. The sequenced sample was PBMCs.

The CDR3 protein sequence reads: CASINRALNTEAFF. The sequence in DNA is TGTGCCAGCATAAACAGGGCACTAAACACTGAAGCTTTCTTT. The rearranged chain carries TRBV6-5 and TRBJ1-1; D gene: possibly TRBD1, on 6 matching bases. V is cut by 7 bases and J by 2 bases, and the space between the germline ends is 14 bases. The germline V gene sets CDR1 to MNHEY and CDR2 to SVGAGI. The CDR3 numbers 14 residues from cysteine through phenylalanine. Only CDR3 DNA is held: 42 bases, read in frame from base 1.